The subject of this entry is one T cell receptor beta chain. The antigen remains unidentified. The sample belongs to a study of glioma-infiltrating T cells after dendritic cell vaccination. Study overall: Autologous tumor lysate-pulsed dendritic cell vaccination was given between the early 2000s and the early 2010s.

Study results and limitations: Survival was not directly related to TCR clonality in these patients.

Some clones are missing from TCRdb's copy, which holds only in-frame ones; the method was immunoSEQ multiplex PCR. The sample lists some 99,000 clones; about 85% were seen once. The time point is: after dendritic cell vaccination, including at tumor progression/relapse. This CDR3 comprises 14 residues. The chain employs TRBV21-1 and TRBJ1-2; whether TRBD1, the table's D call, matches the DNA was not checked. TRBV21-1 is described as a pseudogene. The TCR sequence derives from a human donor with glioblastoma. Specimen: blood, collected after dendritic cell vaccination. DNA of the CDR3: TGTGCCAGACCTCAGGGGCCCACATCCTATGGCTACACCTTC. The encoded protein is CARPQGPTSYGYTF.